This TCR beta chain comes out of a study of T cells after somatic rescue of genetic block. TCRdb's copy holds only in-frame clones and misses some; the assay was immunoSEQ multiplex PCR. The sample carries about 110,000 clones, 75% to 95% recorded once. CDR1 SGHNT and CDR2 YYREEE come from the germline V gene (reference sequence). V was trimmed by 4 bases and J by 6 bases, leaving 13 bases between them. The CDR3 extends over 14 amino acids. This chain uses TRBV5-4 with TRBJ1-4, with no clear D. Sequencing input: peripheral blood mononuclear cells (PBMCs). This receptor was obtained from a woman aged 18-29 years. This chain's CDR3 is CASSPSGRDEKLFF. DNA for the CDR3: TGTGCCAGCAGCCCCAGCGGAAGGGATGAAAAACTGTTTTTT.